In its sample, the clone carrying this T cell receptor beta chain was seen a few times. What it recognizes is unknown. This entry comes from a study of T cell repertoires in cytomegalovirus infection. TCRdb re-analysed the reads in MiXCR, keeping a single row per CDR3 protein. The sample holds about a million distinct CDR3 sequences, 30% to 40% seen once. The CDR3 consists of 13 residues. Trimming pared 5 bases from V and 3 bases from J, leaving 11 bases between. CDR1 SEHNR and CDR2 FQNEAQ come from the germline V gene (reference sequence). The specimen was cultured CD8+ T cells from PBMCs, collected from culture after CMV antigen stimulation. This TCR was sampled from a human donor in good health (CMV status not recorded). Some clones in this sample may be carry-over from other donors' samples. This sequence joins TRBV7-9 and TRBJ2-7, with TRBD1 as a possible D gene (6 bases). The CDR3 sequence is CASSDLQGYEQYF. The CDR3 DNA follows: TGTGCCAGCAGCGACCTACAGGGCTACGAGCAGTACTTC.